Listed here is a single TCR beta chain. Antigen unknown. The sample belongs to a study of a mutant IDH1 vaccine in newly diagnosed glioma. Generated by immunoSEQ multiplex PCR, the TCRdb table keeps only in-frame clones and is missing some. The data hold about 11,000 clones, with more than 70% observed a single time. V shed 3 bases and J shed 5 bases, with 29 bases lying between them. CDR3 length: 19 amino acids. Germline CDR1 is SGHKS and CDR2 is YYEKEE (reference sequence). Time point denoted: week 23, last vaccination. Topical imiquimod accompanied each vaccine dose, which consisted of 300 ug of mutant IDH1 20-mer peptide.

J is TRBJ2-5 and V is TRBV5-5; D may match TRBD1 or TRBD2 (5 bases each). The starting material was PBMCs, obtained from a glioma patient whose treatment included an IDH1 peptide vaccine. The receptor was isolated from a woman aged 40-49 years with glioma. Some clones in this sample may be carry-over from other donors' samples. DNA for the CDR3: TGTGCCAGCAGCTACCGGGACCCCGGTAATCGGCTAGTGGGGGAGACCCAGTACTTC. Its translation is CASSYRDPGNRLVGETQYF.